These T cell receptor beta chains were read from a single sample in a study of blood T cell repertoires in COVID-19. Sequencing was performed with immunoSEQ multiplex PCR; in TCRdb, only in-frame clones are kept and a portion is missing. The data contain fewer than 75,000 clones, around three quarters of them seen just once; the ten biggest clones take up around 3.5%. Source material: peripheral blood. All receptors come from a man aged 60-69 years with acute or convalescent COVID-19. Each CDR3 is given with its conserved first and last residue. D genes are given only for firm matches. The size entry is marked missing in some rows and otherwise reads once, few, many or a size class.

>TRBV4-1|TRBJ1-4|.|TRBD1
TGCGCCAGCAGCCAGGACAGGGGAACTAATGAAAAACTGTTTTTT
CASSQDRGTNEKLFF
>TRBV5-1|TRBJ1-1|.|.
TGCGCCAGCAGCTTAAAGGGCCACGGGAGCACTGAAGCTTTCTTT
CASSLKGHGSTEAFF
>TRBV18|TRBJ2-7|.|TRBD1
TGTGCCAGCTCACCTACGACAGGGCTCGGCGAGCAGTACTTC
CASSPTTGLGEQYF
>TRBV7-2|TRBJ2-5|.|.
TGTGCCAGCAGCGTAAACTACAACCAAGAGACCCAGTACTTC
CASSVNYNQETQYF
>TRBV5-4|TRBJ2-7|.|TRBD1
TGTGCCAGCAGCATGGACAGGGCCCTAACCTACGAGCAGTACTTC
CASSMDRALTYEQYF
>TRBV18|TRBJ1-2|.|TRBD1
TGTGCCAGCTCACCAGGGACAGGGGCGAATGGCTACACCTTC
CASSPGTGANGYTF
>TRBV18|TRBJ2-2|.|.
TGTGCCAGCTCACCGGGGGGTTCCGGGGAGCTGTTTTTT
CASSPGGSGELFF
>TRBV30|TRBJ2-7|.|.
TGTGCCTGGAGTGTACGTGGTTTGGTAGCGCCACACTTC
CAWSVRGLVAPHF
>TRBV7-9|TRBJ2-1|.|TRBD2
TGTGCCAGCAGCCGAGCGCAGGGTAGCGGGGAGCAGTTCTTC
CASSRAQGSGEQFF
>TRBV5-1|TRBJ1-3|.|.
TGCGCCAGCAGCTTGACGGTCCCGAGCTCTGGAAACACCATATATTTT
CASSLTVPSSGNTIYF
>TRBV7-2|TRBJ2-7|.|TRBD2
TGTGCCAGCAGCCCTTGGGGGGGGTACGAGCAGTACTTC
CASSPWGGYEQYF
>TRBV7-3|TRBJ2-5|once|TRBD2
TGTGCCAGCAGCTTAAAGCCCCGTGGAGAGCGGGGGGGGCAAGAGACCCAGTACTTC
CASSLKPRGERGGQETQYF
>TRBV7-9|TRBJ1-6|.|.
TGTGCCAGCACCGGACAGCTCAATTCACCCCTCCACTTT
CASTGQLNSPLHF
>TRBV6-5|TRBJ1-2|.|TRBD1
TGTGCCAGCAGTCAGGGGGCTGGCTACACCTTC
CASSQGAGYTF
>TRBV11-2|TRBJ2-3|.|.
TGTGCCAGCAGCCCCGGGGTAGCCAGGAAGGGCACAGATACGCAGTATTTT
CASSPGVARKGTDTQYF
>TRBV11-2|TRBJ2-5|.|TRBD2
TGTGCCAGCAGCTTAGATGGGGCAGCTAGCGGGGGGCCCATTCAAGAGACCCAGTACTTC
CASSLDGAASGGPIQETQYF
>TRBV19|TRBJ1-5|.|TRBD1
TGTGCCAGTAGCCCTGCGACAGGGCATCAGCCCCAGCATTTT
CASSPATGHQPQHF
>TRBV7-9|TRBJ2-7|.|TRBD1
TGTGCCAGCAGCTTAGGGGGACAGGGATACGAGCAGTACTTC
CASSLGGQGYEQYF
>TRBV29-1|TRBJ1-1|.|.
TGCAGCGTTGACCCTGACACTGAAGCTTTCTTT
CSVDPDTEAFF
>TRBV18|TRBJ1-4|.|.
TGTGCCAGCTCACCACCGGGACAACAGGAAAAACTGTTTTTT
CASSPPGQQEKLFF
>TRBV6-5|TRBJ1-3|.|.
TGTGCCAGCAGTTTCAACAGGGATGGAAACACCATATATTTT
CASSFNRDGNTIYF
>TRBV29-1|TRBJ2-2|.|.
TGCAGCGTTGGCAGGGCAAACACCGGGGAGCTGTTTTTT
CSVGRANTGELFF
>TRBV6-2/TRBV6-3|TRBJ2-5|.|.
TGTGCCAGCAGTCTTAGACAGTCCCAAGAGACCCAGTACTTC
CASSLRQSQETQYF
>TRBV21-1|TRBJ1-1|few|.
TGTGCCAGCAGCCGCAGACAGGGGGGCACTGAAGCTTTCTTT
CASSRRQGGTEAFF
>TRBV7-8|TRBJ2-7|.|TRBD1
TGTGCCAGCAGCTCACCGGGACAGGGAGCCGAGCAGTACTTC
CASSSPGQGAEQYF
>TRBV5-1|TRBJ2-3|.|TRBD1
TGCGCCAGCAGGACCGGGACAGGGGTTTCAGATACGCAGTATTTT
CASRTGTGVSDTQYF
>TRBV12-5|TRBJ1-1|.|.
TGTGCTAGTGGTTTGGTACCGCCGGACTCTGAAGCTTTCTTT
CASGLVPPDSEAFF
>TRBV6-1|TRBJ2-7|.|TRBD2
TGTGCCAGCAGTGAATTAGGCGGGGGATTTTACGAGCAGTACTTC
CASSELGGGFYEQYF
>TRBV4-1|TRBJ2-1|.|TRBD1
TGCGCCAGCAGCCTGACAGGGAACCCCTACAATGAGCAGTTCTTC
CASSLTGNPYNEQFF
>TRBV7-9|TRBJ1-2|once|.
TGTGCCAGCAGCTTAGCCTATCCCGTTATCTATGGCTACACCTTC
CASSLAYPVIYGYTF
>TRBV2|TRBJ2-5|.|TRBD2
TGTGCCAGCAGACTAGCGGGGGAGACCCAGTACTTC
CASRLAGETQYF
>TRBV7-6|TRBJ2-3|.|TRBD2
TGTGCCAGCAGCTTAGGGGGGACTAGCGGGGGCACAGATACGCAGTATTTT
CASSLGGTSGGTDTQYF
>TRBV30|TRBJ1-4|.|TRBD1
TGTGCCTGGAGTGTATTACAGGGGGAAGAAAAACTGTTTTTT
CAWSVLQGEEKLFF
>TRBV27|TRBJ1-3|.|TRBD1
TGTGCCAGCAGTCCATACAGGGGTGGAGGAAACACCATATATTTT
CASSPYRGGGNTIYF
>TRBV5-1|TRBJ2-5|few|TRBD2
TGCGCCAGCAGCTTGGCGGCTAGCGGGGGCGGGGACCAGTACTTC
CASSLAASGGGDQYF
>TRBV5-6|TRBJ1-5|few|.
TGTGCCAGCAGCTTGCTAAGCGGGAATCAGCCCCAGCATTTT
CASSLLSGNQPQHF
>TRBV19|TRBJ1-5|.|.
TGTGCCAGTAGTCTCGCAGGGATAGGTCAGCCCCAGCATTTT
CASSLAGIGQPQHF
>TRBV18|TRBJ2-1|.|TRBD2
TGTGCCAGCTCACCAAGGACTAGCGGGGGGATGTTGAATGAGCAGTTCTTC
CASSPRTSGGMLNEQFF
>TRBV18|TRBJ2-7|.|TRBD1
TGTGCCAGCTCACCACCATCACAGGGGTCGGGCGAGCAGTACTTC
CASSPPSQGSGEQYF
>TRBV9|TRBJ1-3|.|.
TGTGCCAGCAGCGTAGCAGGGTCTCCCGGGAGCGGCATATATTTT
CASSVAGSPGSGIYF
>TRBV29-1|TRBJ1-5|.|.
TGCAGCGTTGCAGGAGGTCCCGGGGAGCCCCAGCATTTT
CSVAGGPGEPQHF
>TRBV19|TRBJ2-1|.|.
TGTGCCAGTAGTTCCCAGGGGCCCCACAATGAGCAGTTCTTC
CASSSQGPHNEQFF
>TRBV29-1|TRBJ2-1|once|.
TGCAGCGTTGTGTCTCGGTCCGAGAAGTTCTTC
CSVVSRSEKFF
>TRBV5-1|TRBJ1-1|few|.
TGCGCCAGCAGCCGGCTGTCGACAACCACTGAAGCTTTCTTT
CASSRLSTTTEAFF
>TRBV5-4|TRBJ2-5|.|.
TGTGCCAGCAGCTTGGGAAAAACTGTGGGGGGAGGAGAGACCCAGTACTTC
CASSLGKTVGGGETQYF
>TRBV7-9|TRBJ2-7|.|.
TGTGCCAGCAGCTCTGCTCAATGGGACGGGGGGCGCTACGAGCAGTACTTC
CASSSAQWDGGRYEQYF
>TRBV7-2|TRBJ2-7|.|TRBD2
TGTGCCAGCAGCTTAGCGAGCGGGGGGTCCCTTGGGTACGAGCAGTACTTC
CASSLASGGSLGYEQYF
>TRBV12-3/TRBV12-4|TRBJ1-2|.|.
TGTGCCAGCAGCCCCCAGGGAGCGGGTGGCTACACCTTC
CASSPQGAGGYTF
>TRBV5-6|TRBJ1-3|.|.
TGTGCCAGCAGCTCCACAGGAAACTCTGGAAACACCATATATTTT
CASSSTGNSGNTIYF
>TRBV2|TRBJ2-5|few|.
TGTGCCAGCAGCCCCACTCGAGGAGGGTTAGAGACCCAGTACTTC
CASSPTRGGLETQYF
>TRBV20-1|TRBJ1-6|.|.
TGCAGTGCTAGTCTGCGACTGGAGGGTTCACCCCTCCACTTT
CSASLRLEGSPLHF
>TRBV6-6|TRBJ2-1|few|.
TGTGCCAGCAGTGAGCAGGGGGTAGCGGATGAGCAGTTCTTC
CASSEQGVADEQFF
>TRBV6-4|TRBJ1-5|.|TRBD1
TGTGGCAGCAAGAACAGGGGATGTCAGCCCCAGCATTTT
CGSKNRGCQPQHF
>TRBV19|TRBJ1-1|.|.
TGTGCCAGTAGTACCCGAAGGGCCCCGGGGACTGAAGCTTTCTTT
CASSTRRAPGTEAFF
>TRBV18|TRBJ1-4|.|.
TGTGCCAGCTCACCTGGAGGGCAGGGTACTGAAAAACTGTTTTTT
CASSPGGQGTEKLFF